The present T cell receptor (beta chain) was sequenced within a study of T cells in Graves' hyperthyroidism and ophthalmopathy. Investigators excluded patients with uncontrolled infection, other autoimmune disease, pregnancy or lactation. From RNA transcripts, TCR beta CDR3 regions were amplified. The primer set for the first-round RT-PCR of the TCR CDR3 was HTBI. TCRdb used MiXCR to reprocess the multiplex PCR reads, holding one entry per CDR3 protein. The sample consists of approximately 590,000 distinct CDR3 sequences, roughly 14% of them appearing once. The CDR3 length is 16 residues. Germline values: CDR1 WNHNN, CDR2 SYGVQD (reference sequence). A note on this clonotype: A clone one base away is much larger, so this may be a read error.

Sequenced material: blood. The gene calls are TRBV10-1 and TRBJ2-7; TRBD2 might be the D (6 bases). This TCR came from a woman in her 30s with Graves' hyperthyroidism. Written as DNA, the CDR3 is TGCGCCAGCAGTGATATTAGGGACTCTCTTTCTTCCGAGCAGTGCTTC. This translates into CASSDIRDSLSSEQCF.